A selection of T cell receptor beta chains follows, all from one sample in a study of shared clonotypes between healthy human individuals. Clones were read by immunoSEQ multiplex PCR, and TCRdb kept only the in-frame ones, dropping some. The sample has 400,000 to 600,000 clones; around 96% are singletons. Sequencing was performed on naive CD4+ T cells sorted from blood. These receptors originate from a woman under 40 in good health. Both conserved end residues are part of each CDR3. Fields, in order: D gene, J gene, V gene, clone size, CDR3 DNA, CDR3 protein. A D gene is named only where the DNA matches it firmly. Some rows have no size entry. The others give once, few or many, or a class for an expanded clone.

D gene: NA
J gene: TRBJ2-1
V gene: TRBV25-1
clone size: NA
CDR3 DNA: TGTGCCAGCAGTGAACAGGACTACAATGAGCAGTTCTTC
CDR3 protein: CASSEQDYNEQFF

D gene: TRBD2
J gene: TRBJ2-1
V gene: TRBV2
clone size: NA
CDR3 DNA: TGTGCCAGCAGACAACCTAGCGGGAGCCCTGACGAGCAGTTCTTC
CDR3 protein: CASRQPSGSPDEQFF

D gene: NA
J gene: TRBJ2-5
V gene: TRBV5-5
clone size: NA
CDR3 DNA: TGTGCCAGCAGCTTTGAGGGGGAGACCCAGTACTTC
CDR3 protein: CASSFEGETQYF

D gene: TRBD1
J gene: TRBJ1-5
V gene: TRBV28
clone size: NA
CDR3 DNA: TGTGCCAGCAGTCGGACAGGGGGCAGCAATCAGCCCCAGCATTTT
CDR3 protein: CASSRTGGSNQPQHF

D gene: TRBD1
J gene: TRBJ2-5
V gene: TRBV9
clone size: once
CDR3 DNA: TGTGCCAGCAGCGTGACCGGGACAGGGCTGAGGGAGCAGTACTTC
CDR3 protein: CASSVTGTGLREQYF

D gene: TRBD1
J gene: TRBJ2-7
V gene: TRBV14
clone size: NA
CDR3 DNA: TGTGCCAGCAGCCTACTTCCCGGGACAGGTGGGCAGCAGTACTTC
CDR3 protein: CASSLLPGTGGQQYF

D gene: NA
J gene: TRBJ2-7
V gene: TRBV11-2
clone size: NA
CDR3 DNA: TGTGCCAGCAGCTCCCCCCGCAGACCGTACGAGCAGTACTTC
CDR3 protein: CASSSPRRPYEQYF

D gene: TRBD2
J gene: TRBJ2-3
V gene: TRBV2
clone size: NA
CDR3 DNA: TGTGCCAGCAGTGCGGCGGGAGACGCAGATACGCAGTATTTT
CDR3 protein: CASSAAGDADTQYF

D gene: NA
J gene: TRBJ2-3
V gene: TRBV5-4
clone size: NA
CDR3 DNA: TGTGCCAGCGGTCTCCTGGACAGACTCCAAGATACGCAGTATTTT
CDR3 protein: CASGLLDRLQDTQYF

D gene: TRBD1
J gene: TRBJ1-2
V gene: TRBV7-9
clone size: NA
CDR3 DNA: TGTGCCAGCAGCTCGGGACAGGGGGATGGCTACACCTTC
CDR3 protein: CASSSGQGDGYTF

D gene: NA
J gene: TRBJ1-4
V gene: TRBV9
clone size: NA
CDR3 DNA: TGTGCCAGCAGCGTCCCCGGGACCAACGAAAAACTGTTTTTT
CDR3 protein: CASSVPGTNEKLFF

D gene: NA
J gene: TRBJ2-1
V gene: TRBV7-2
clone size: NA
CDR3 DNA: TGTGCCAGCAGCTTATCTCGTAGCTCCGGCTTAAATGAGCAGTTCTTC
CDR3 protein: CASSLSRSSGLNEQFF

D gene: NA
J gene: TRBJ2-7
V gene: TRBV5-1
clone size: NA
CDR3 DNA: TGCGCCAGCAGCTTGGACAGGTCCTACGAGCAGTACTTC
CDR3 protein: CASSLDRSYEQYF

D gene: NA
J gene: TRBJ2-3
V gene: TRBV28
clone size: NA
CDR3 DNA: TGTGCCATTCGAACGCGCGGGAGCACAGATACGCAGTATTTT
CDR3 protein: CAIRTRGSTDTQYF

D gene: NA
J gene: TRBJ2-2
V gene: TRBV19
clone size: NA
CDR3 DNA: TGTGCCAGTAGTATCTCCCAGGGACCCGGGGAGCTGTTTTTT
CDR3 protein: CASSISQGPGELFF

D gene: NA
J gene: TRBJ2-6
V gene: TRBV19
clone size: NA
CDR3 DNA: TGTGCCAGTAGTATGACCCGTAGCTCTGGGGCCAACGTCCTGACTTTC
CDR3 protein: CASSMTRSSGANVLTF

D gene: NA
J gene: TRBJ1-6
V gene: TRBV25-1
clone size: once
CDR3 DNA: TGTGCCAGCAAGGACCGGCGAGAGGGACCCCTCCACTTT
CDR3 protein: CASKDRREGPLHF

D gene: TRBD1
J gene: TRBJ2-4
V gene: TRBV14
clone size: once
CDR3 DNA: TGTGCCAGCAGCCAAGGGACAGGGCAAACGGCCAAAAACATTCAGTACTTC
CDR3 protein: CASSQGTGQTAKNIQYF

D gene: NA
J gene: TRBJ2-2
V gene: TRBV18
clone size: NA
CDR3 DNA: TGTGCCAGCTCACCAATCGAGGGTGCCTCCACCGGGGAGCTGTTTTTT
CDR3 protein: CASSPIEGASTGELFF

D gene: TRBD2
J gene: TRBJ2-2
V gene: TRBV7-2
clone size: NA
CDR3 DNA: TGTGCCAGCAGACACCGGGGGACTAGCGGGAACACCGGGGAGCTGTTTTTT
CDR3 protein: CASRHRGTSGNTGELFF

D gene: TRBD1
J gene: TRBJ2-1
V gene: TRBV5-6
clone size: NA
CDR3 DNA: TGTGCCAGCAGCACCGGGACAGGGGGCTACAATGAGCAGTTCTTC
CDR3 protein: CASSTGTGGYNEQFF

D gene: NA
J gene: TRBJ1-2
V gene: TRBV28
clone size: few
CDR3 DNA: TGTGCCAGCAGCCCCGTAGGCTATGGCTACACCTTC
CDR3 protein: CASSPVGYGYTF

D gene: NA
J gene: TRBJ1-5
V gene: TRBV6-5
clone size: NA
CDR3 DNA: TGTGCCAGCAGAGACAACAATCAGCCCCAGCATTTT
CDR3 protein: CASRDNNQPQHF

D gene: NA
J gene: TRBJ1-2
V gene: TRBV19
clone size: NA
CDR3 DNA: TGTGCCAGTATCGGCAGTTACTATGGCTACACCTTC
CDR3 protein: CASIGSYYGYTF

D gene: NA
J gene: TRBJ1-6
V gene: TRBV6-6
clone size: NA
CDR3 DNA: TGTGCCAGCAGTTACAGGCAGGGCTATAATTCACCCCTCCACTTT
CDR3 protein: CASSYRQGYNSPLHF

D gene: TRBD1
J gene: TRBJ1-2
V gene: TRBV19
clone size: NA
CDR3 DNA: TGTGCCAGTAGTAGCGGACAGGCCGTCACAGCTAACTATGGCTACACCTTC
CDR3 protein: CASSSGQAVTANYGYTF

D gene: NA
J gene: TRBJ2-6
V gene: TRBV30
clone size: NA
CDR3 DNA: TGTGCCTGGGACTGGACCGGGGCCAACGTCCTGACTTTC
CDR3 protein: CAWDWTGANVLTF

D gene: NA
J gene: TRBJ1-2
V gene: TRBV12-2
clone size: NA
CDR3 DNA: TGTGCAAGTCGCTTAGGGAGACAGTTTAAACCCCCCACCTATGGCTACACCTTC
CDR3 protein: CASRLGRQFKPPTYGYTF

D gene: NA
J gene: TRBJ1-1
V gene: TRBV30
clone size: few
CDR3 DNA: TGTGCCTGGAGTAGGGGGGCAGCTTTCTTT
CDR3 protein: CAWSRGAAFF

D gene: TRBD2
J gene: TRBJ2-1
V gene: TRBV27
clone size: once
CDR3 DNA: TGTGCCAGCAGGGGCCTAGCGGGAGGTGAACATGAGCAGTTCTTC
CDR3 protein: CASRGLAGGEHEQFF

D gene: TRBD2
J gene: TRBJ2-2
V gene: TRBV6-5
clone size: NA
CDR3 DNA: TGTGCCAGCAGCAGGACTAGCGGGAAAACCGGGGAGCTGTTTTTT
CDR3 protein: CASSRTSGKTGELFF

D gene: TRBD2
J gene: TRBJ2-2
V gene: TRBV11-2
clone size: NA
CDR3 DNA: TGTGCCAGCAGCTTAGCCAGACTAGCGGGAGTCCACACCGGGGAGCTGTTTTTT
CDR3 protein: CASSLARLAGVHTGELFF

D gene: NA
J gene: TRBJ1-1
V gene: TRBV9
clone size: once
CDR3 DNA: TGTGCCAGCAGCCCTCAATGGGGCAGGGAGAACACTGAAGCTTTCTTT
CDR3 protein: CASSPQWGRENTEAFF

D gene: TRBD1
J gene: TRBJ1-2
V gene: TRBV6-5
clone size: NA
CDR3 DNA: TGTGCCAGCAGTTACTCTCCAGGGGGCGCAGATGGCTACACCTTC
CDR3 protein: CASSYSPGGADGYTF

D gene: TRBD2
J gene: TRBJ2-3
V gene: TRBV6-6
clone size: NA
CDR3 DNA: TGTGCCAGCAGTTATTCGACTAGCGGGGACCCGGATACGCAGTATTTT
CDR3 protein: CASSYSTSGDPDTQYF

D gene: NA
J gene: TRBJ2-3
V gene: TRBV2
clone size: few
CDR3 DNA: TGTGCCAGCCAGGATACGCAGTATTTT
CDR3 protein: CASQDTQYF

D gene: TRBD2
J gene: TRBJ2-7
V gene: TRBV7-2
clone size: NA
CDR3 DNA: TGTGCCAGCAGCGTGGGACTAGCGGGAGCCTACGAGCAGTACTTC
CDR3 protein: CASSVGLAGAYEQYF

D gene: TRBD1
J gene: TRBJ2-7
V gene: TRBV9
clone size: NA
CDR3 DNA: TGTGCCAGCAGCGTAGACGGGACAGGGGTACGAGAGCAGTACTTC
CDR3 protein: CASSVDGTGVREQYF

D gene: NA
J gene: TRBJ2-1
V gene: TRBV5-1
clone size: NA
CDR3 DNA: TGCGCCAGCAGCTTTTCGGCCACAGCAAATGAGCAGTTCTTC
CDR3 protein: CASSFSATANEQFF

D gene: NA
J gene: TRBJ2-1
V gene: TRBV20-1
clone size: NA
CDR3 DNA: TGCAGTGCCCCTCGAGAGGGGCAGTTCTTC
CDR3 protein: CSAPREGQFF

D gene: NA
J gene: TRBJ2-7
V gene: TRBV4-1
clone size: NA
CDR3 DNA: TGCGCCAGCAGCCAAGTCCCCGGGACAACTCCAGAGCAGTACTTC
CDR3 protein: CASSQVPGTTPEQYF

D gene: NA
J gene: TRBJ2-1
V gene: TRBV30
clone size: NA
CDR3 DNA: TGTGCCTGGGCTAGCTCCTACAATGAGCAGTTCTTC
CDR3 protein: CAWASSYNEQFF

D gene: TRBD2
J gene: TRBJ2-5
V gene: TRBV5-1
clone size: NA
CDR3 DNA: TGCGCCAGCAGCTCGGCGGGAGGCCAAGAGACCCAGTACTTC
CDR3 protein: CASSSAGGQETQYF

D gene: NA
J gene: TRBJ1-5
V gene: TRBV2
clone size: NA
CDR3 DNA: TGTGCCAGCACCCGACTGGGGAATCAGCCCCAGCATTTT
CDR3 protein: CASTRLGNQPQHF

D gene: NA
J gene: TRBJ2-6
V gene: TRBV9
clone size: NA
CDR3 DNA: TGTGCCAGCAGCGGGGGGCAGAAGTACTCTGGGGCCAACGTCCTGACTTTC
CDR3 protein: CASSGGQKYSGANVLTF

D gene: NA
J gene: TRBJ2-6
V gene: TRBV4-1
clone size: NA
CDR3 DNA: TGCGCCAGCAGCCAAGATTCCACAGTCTCTGGGGCCAACGTCCTGACTTTC
CDR3 protein: CASSQDSTVSGANVLTF

D gene: TRBD2
J gene: TRBJ2-5
V gene: TRBV18
clone size: NA
CDR3 DNA: TGTGCCAGCTCACCGGTTAGCGGGACCCAAGAGACCCAGTACTTC
CDR3 protein: CASSPVSGTQETQYF

D gene: NA
J gene: TRBJ1-5
V gene: TRBV1
clone size: NA
CDR3 DNA: TGCACCAGGGAGGACAGGAGGAGCAATCAGCCCCAGCATTTT
CDR3 protein: CTREDRRSNQPQHF